Each of the 18 T cell receptor beta chains below was sequenced from the same sample in a study of patients and donors after allogeneic stem cell transplantation (dated by TCRdb to 2018 to 2021). Library preparation employed RT-PCR. The sample was run on a NextSeq 550. TCRdb reanalyzed the raw reads on its own, using fastp at Q25 for trimming and MiXCR for clone calling, and kept in-frame beta chains. Entries are consolidated by CDR3 protein sequence, retaining the most common genes and DNA. The sample table records 900,000 to 1,000,000 distinct CDR3 sequences; roughly 18% of these occur just once. Of the sample, roughly 6% falls within the top ten clones. The sequenced material came from blood, either unsorted or a sorted T cell fraction (not recorded which). These TCRs come from a human donor who was either an allogeneic HSCT recipient or a stem cell or donor lymphocyte infusion donor (not recorded which). It is not recorded whose cells these are; they may come from a transplant donor.

V usage is TRBV4-3 and J usage is TRBJ2-2, with D perhaps matching TRBD1 or TRBD2 (5 bases each). The CDR3 is 18 amino acids. Germline V gene data show CDR1 as LGHNA and CDR2 as YSLEER. Between the trimmed V and J ends, which lost 1 base and 0 bases, there was a span of 15 bases. CDR3 sequence reads: CASSQVSRGESNTGELFF. The CDR3, as DNA: TGCGCCAGCAGCCAAGTTTCGAGGGGAGAGTCGAACACCGGGGAGCTGTTTTTT.

This clonotype showed up just a few times. The chain uses TRBV14 and TRBJ2-7, with D perhaps matching TRBD1 or TRBD2 (5 bases each). Looked up from germline, CDR1 is SGHDN and CDR2 is FVKESK. This CDR3 has 15 residues. V was clipped by 4 bases and J by 6 bases, with 19 bases between them. This CDR3 is CASSPRGPGISEQYF. The CDR3 coding sequence is TGTGCCAGCAGCCCCCGGGGCCCCGGGATTTCCGAGCAGTACTTC.

This clonotype was found once. The chain recombines TRBV2 with TRBJ1-2; weak D call: TRBD1 (6 bases). Germline CDR1 is SNHLY and CDR2 is FYNNEI. The CDR3 covers 15 residues. V lost 6 bases, J lost 8 bases, and 22 bases lay in between. The CDR3 DNA is TGTGCCAGCAGAAACGCCACAGGGTATTCCAGGGGCTACACCTTC. It translates to CASRNATGYSRGYTF.

CDR3 amino acids: CASSPHLGWTDTQYF. CDR3 sequence (DNA): TGCGCCAGCAGCCCGCACCTGGGATGGACAGATACGCAGTATTTT. V and J are TRBV5-1 and TRBJ2-3; D is ambiguous. CDR3 length equals 15 residues. The ends were cut back, 4 bases at V and 3 bases at J, with 15 bases in the middle. Per germline, CDR1 SGHRS and CDR2 YFSETQ.

This clonotype was observed a few times. V and J are TRBV4-2 and TRBJ2-5; D not resolved. Germline V gives CDR1 LGHNA, CDR2 YNFKEQ. The CDR3 contains 13 residues. V was cut by 0 bases and J by 4 bases, with 6 bases left in between. CDR3 nucleotides: TGTGCCAGCAGCCAAGATCGTCGAGAGACCCAGTACTTC. The encoded protein is CASSQDRRETQYF.

This clonotype was observed at least ten times. The rearrangement links TRBV12-3 or TRBV12-4 to TRBJ1-2; D gene ambiguous. The germline V and J ends were trimmed by 5 bases and 4 bases, with 14 bases remaining between them. CDR3 length: 14 residues. The DNA of the CDR3 is TGTGCCAGCAGTCCCCCCCGCGCAGGCTATGGCTACACCTTC. This gives the protein CASSPPRAGYGYTF.

This clonotype occurred a few times. The chain recombines TRBV12-3 or TRBV12-4 with TRBJ2-6; TRBD2 is a possible D gene (7 bases). Trimming took 5 bases from V and 5 from J, leaving 19 bases between them. The length of the CDR3 is 17 residues. The CDR3 here is CASSPPGGHLWANVLTF. CDR3 nucleotide sequence: TGTGCCAGCAGTCCACCGGGGGGACACCTCTGGGCCAACGTCCTGACTTTC.

The rearrangement uses TRBV2 and TRBJ2-7, with D tentatively TRBD1 (6 bases). Germline lookup yields CDR1 SNHLY and CDR2 FYNNEI. V was pared by 8 bases and J by 3 bases, with 17 bases between. The CDR3 runs 14 residues. The CDR3 DNA is TGTGCCAGCGAATTTGGGGGCGTTAGCTACGAGCAGTACTTC. Its protein product is CASEFGGVSYEQYF.

This clonotype has a handful of counts. In nucleotides, the CDR3 is TGCAGTGCTAGGCCGGGACCAGGAGGCGAGCAGTACTTC. Its translation: CSARPGPGGEQYF. This sequence joins TRBV20-1 and TRBJ2-7; TRBD1 or TRBD2 may be the D gene (5 bases each). Trimming removed 3 bases at V and 6 bases at J, with 15 bases between. The CDR3 extends over 13 amino acids. Looked up from germline, CDR1 is DFQATT and CDR2 is SNEGSKA (reference sequence).

J is TRBJ2-3 and V is TRBV7-8; 11 bases fit TRBD1. Germline V gene sequence: CDR1 SGHVS, CDR2 FQNEAQ. V was clipped by 5 bases and J by 4 bases; unmatched bases: 14. CDR3 length equals 18 residues. This chain's CDR3 is CASSPKPRTGGKADTQYF. CDR3 sequence (DNA): TGTGCCAGCAGCCCGAAACCAAGGACAGGGGGCAAGGCAGATACGCAGTATTTT.

This clonotype was seen more than once but under ten times. The genes are TRBV5-1 and TRBJ1-1, with D possibly TRBD1 on 6 matching bases. The CDR3 has 15 residues. V lost 5 bases and J lost 5, with 19 bases in between. CDR1 SGHRS and CDR2 YFSETQ come from the germline V gene. DNA for the CDR3: TGCGCCAGCAGTTTCGCATCAGGGGAAGGAACTGAAGCTTTCTTT. This translates into CASSFASGEGTEAFF.

The rearrangement links TRBV7-9 to TRBJ2-7; unclear D gene. Germline V lookup: CDR1 SEHNR, CDR2 FQNEAQ (reference sequence). This CDR3 has 12 residues. V lost 5 bases and J lost 5, with 10 bases in between. The CDR3 sequence: CASSTSMNEQYF. CDR3 DNA: TGTGCCAGCAGCACATCCATGAACGAGCAGTACTTC.

This clonotype was counted only a few times. This rearrangement joins TRBV29-1 to TRBJ2-5; D possibly corresponds to TRBD1 (6 bases). There are 13 residues in the CDR3. CDR1 and CDR2 (germline): SQVTM, ANQGSEA. Trimming removed 5 bases from V and 5 bases from J, with 15 bases in between. The CDR3 DNA reads TGCAGCGTTAGAGGACAGTCGGGGGAGACCCAGTACTTC. Translated, it gives CSVRGQSGETQYF.

V is TRBV18 and J is TRBJ1-6; perhaps TRBD1 as D (5 bases). This CDR3 comprises 15 residues. Per germline, CDR1 KGHSH and CDR2 LQKENI. V lost 3 bases and J lost 4, with 10 bases in between. The CDR3 DNA sequence: TGTGCCAGCTCACCCCTGACAGCATATAATTCACCCCTCCACTTT. This encodes CASSPLTAYNSPLHF. The complete variable domain, with remaining parts taken from reference TRBV18 and TRBJ1-6, reads NAGVMQNPRHLVRRRGQEARLRCSPMKGHSHVYWYRQLPEEGLKFMVYLQKENIIDESGMPKERFSAEFPKEGPSILRIQQVVRGDSAAYFCASSPLTAYNSPLHFGNGTRLTVT.

This clonotype was counted between two and nine times. The chain joins TRBV5-1 to TRBJ2-7, with 9 bases that match TRBD2. Germline CDR1 reads SGHRS; CDR2 reads YFSETQ. V dropped 4 bases and J dropped 6; count of bases not matched to a gene: 8. This CDR3 contains 14 residues. The CDR3 loop is CASSDASGTSEQYF. The CDR3 DNA reads TGCGCCAGCAGCGATGCTAGCGGGACCTCCGAGCAGTACTTC. The variable domain in full, completed from reference TRBV5-1 and TRBJ2-7, reads KAGVTQTPRYLIKTRGQQVTLSCSPISGHRSVSWYQQTPGQGLQFLFEYFSETQRNKGNFPGRFSGRQFSNSRSEMNVSTLELGDSALYLCASSDASGTSEQYFGPGTRLTVT.

This clonotype was observed a few times. The chain employs TRBV10-3 and TRBJ2-7, with D tentatively TRBD1 or TRBD2 (5 bases each). The CDR3 runs 14 residues. Between the trimmed V and J ends, which lost 6 bases and 5 bases, there was a span of 17 bases. Germline values: CDR1 ENHRY, CDR2 SYGVKD. The CDR3 nucleotides are TGTGCCATCAGACTAGGGGCCCAGCTCCACGAGCAGTACTTC. Encoded protein: CAIRLGAQLHEQYF.

The V call is TRBV12-3 or TRBV12-4, the J call TRBJ2-3; 9 positions agree with TRBD2. With 5 bases clipped from V and 2 bases from J, the junction kept 11 bases outside the gene matches. The CDR3 sequence is 17 residues long. The chain's CDR3 is CASSPGSRLAVTDTQYF. CDR3 nucleotide sequence: TGTGCCAGCAGTCCGGGGAGTAGACTAGCGGTCACAGATACGCAGTATTTT.

Only one count was recorded for this clonotype. V is TRBV7-8 and J is TRBJ1-4; D ambiguous. Per the germline V gene, CDR1 is SGHVS and CDR2 is FQNEAQ. The CDR3 runs to 15 residues. V shed 1 base and J shed 4 bases, with 10 bases lying between them. The CDR3 coding sequence is TGTGCCAGCAGCTTAGTCACTCAGCTTAATGAAAAACTGTTTTTT. Translation gives CASSLVTQLNEKLFF.